The 25 T cell receptor beta chains listed next were all sequenced from one sample in a study of T cell responses to AZD1222 COVID-19 vaccine. The table came from immunoSEQ multiplex PCR; TCRdb's copy has only in-frame clones and leaves some out. This table has more than 150,000 clones, approximately 90% appearing once. The sample here was peripheral blood, taken 28 days after the second AZD1222 dose. The receptors originated from an adult who received the AZD1222 COVID-19 vaccine.

This chain joins TRBV25-1 and TRBJ1-2, with 9 positions matching TRBD1. The germline gives CDR1 MGHDK, CDR2 SYGVNS. There are 13 residues in the CDR3. V was clipped by 8 bases and J by 6 bases; unmatched bases: 7. CDR3 region: CASGEQGAHGYTF. The CDR3 nucleotides are TGTGCCAGCGGAGAACAGGGGGCGCATGGCTACACCTTC.

V gene TRBV10-1 combines with J gene TRBJ2-1; TRBD2 is a possible D gene (6 bases). The V gene's germline CDR1 is WNHNN and CDR2 SYGVQD (reference sequence). V lost 7 bases to trimming and J lost 5 bases, with 18 bases between them. The CDR3 is made up of 15 amino acids. The CDR3 reads CASTSEGQKDNEQFF. The CDR3 DNA follows: TGCGCCAGCACCTCGGAGGGGCAAAAGGACAATGAGCAGTTCTTC.

The V and J genes are TRBV4-1 and TRBJ2-1; D not certain. The ends were cut back, 6 bases at V and 0 bases at J, with 6 bases in the middle. The V gene's germline CDR1 is MGHRA and CDR2 YSYEKL. The CDR3 runs to 13 residues. The CDR3 sequence: CASSRFSYNEQFF. The CDR3 nucleotides read TGCGCCAGCAGTCGGTTCTCCTACAATGAGCAGTTCTTC.

The chain is built from TRBV7-3 and TRBJ2-1, with D possibly TRBD1 on 5 matching bases. The V and J ends lost 3 bases and 0 bases respectively, with 12 bases between them. The CDR3 sequence is 16 residues long. Germline loops: CDR1 SGHTA, CDR2 FQGTGA. CDR3 sequence: CASSFPGLRSYNEQFF. Written as DNA, the CDR3 is TGTGCCAGCAGCTTCCCAGGGCTTCGCTCCTACAATGAGCAGTTCTTC.

The rearrangement uses TRBV2 and TRBJ2-7; D possibly corresponds to TRBD1 (5 bases). This CDR3 region has 14 residues. Germline values: CDR1 SNHLY, CDR2 FYNNEI. Between the trimmed V and J ends, which lost 3 bases and 2 bases, there was a span of 11 bases. The CDR3 loop reads CASSDQGMAYEQYF. The CDR3 DNA follows: TGTGCCAGCAGTGACCAGGGAATGGCCTACGAGCAGTACTTC.

The chain employs TRBV9 and TRBJ2-1; 12 bases are shared with TRBD1. The CDR3 totals 17 residues. Germline CDR1 and CDR2: SGDLS and YYNGEE. V shed 0 bases, J shed 4 bases, and the junction held 5 bases outside the gene matches. The CDR3 nucleotides are TGTGCCAGCAGCGTAGAGGGACAGGGGGCGCAGTACAATGAGCAGTTCTTC. Encoded protein: CASSVEGQGAQYNEQFF.

V gene TRBV7-9 combines with J gene TRBJ2-3; D is perhaps TRBD1 (7 bases). V lost 6 bases and J 3 bases, leaving 19 bases between the germline ends. Germline CDR1 and CDR2: SEHNR and FQNEAQ (reference sequence). CDR3 length: 16 residues. Written as DNA, the CDR3 is TGTGCCAGCAGTCTTAATGTGGCAGGGGGGACAGATACGCAGTATTTT. As protein: CASSLNVAGGTDTQYF.

This clone showed up just once. This chain joins TRBV6-2 or TRBV6-3 and TRBJ2-7; D ambiguous. The CDR3 length is 12 residues. Deletions cut 5 bases from V and 4 bases from J, with 9 bases between. Germline V lookup: CDR1 MNHEY, CDR2 SVGEGT. The CDR3 region is CASSLSQYEQYF. The DNA of the CDR3 is TGTGCCAGCAGTCTTTCCCAGTACGAGCAGTACTTC.

The chain combines TRBV6-2 or TRBV6-3 with TRBJ1-5; D remains ambiguous. CDR3 length: 15 residues. The ends were cut back, 2 bases at V and 3 bases at J, with 11 bases in the middle. The germline CDR1 and CDR2 sequences are MNHEY and SVGEGT. The CDR3 sequence: CASSYQVWHNQPQHF. The CDR3 DNA sequence: TGTGCCAGCAGTTACCAAGTTTGGCACAATCAGCCCCAGCATTTT.

The chain links TRBV30 to TRBJ2-3; D uncertain. The CDR3 has 13 residues. Germline V gene data show CDR1 as GTSNPN and CDR2 as SVGIG (reference sequence). V was clipped by 0 bases and J by 0 bases, with 4 bases between them. CDR3 nucleotides: TGTGCCTGGAGTGTACCTAGCACAGATACGCAGTATTTT. It codes for CAWSVPSTDTQYF. Full variable domain (outside the CDR3, taken from reference TRBV30 and TRBJ2-3): SQTIHQWPATLVQPVGSPLSLECTVEGTSNPNLYWYRQAAGRGLQLLFYSVGIGQISSEVPQNLSASRPQDRQFILSSKKLLLSDSGFYLCAWSVPSTDTQYFGPGTRLTVL.

The chain joins TRBV28 to TRBJ2-7, with a tentative D call TRBD2 (7 bases). Trimming removed 8 bases from V and 0 bases from J, with 26 bases in between. CDR3 length: 18 amino acids. The germline CDR1 and CDR2 sequences are MDHEN and SYDVKM. CDR3 in DNA: TGTGCCAGCCTCCCCCGGGGGCTTCGCGGGAGTAGCTCCTACGAGCAGTACTTC. Its translation: CASLPRGLRGSSSYEQYF.

The chain combines TRBV27 with TRBJ2-1, with unresolved D. The CDR3 spans 15 residues. Per the germline V gene, CDR1 is MNHEY and CDR2 is SMNVEV (reference sequence). Trimming stripped 5 bases from V and 8 bases from J, with 19 bases between. The CDR3 DNA is TGTGCCAGCAGTGGGTCTATGAACGGGCTAGATGAGCAGTTCTTC. Its protein product is CASSGSMNGLDEQFF.

The genes are TRBV7-9 and TRBJ2-3; 11 nucleotides agree with TRBD2. The CDR3 sequence is 16 residues long. Germline values: CDR1 SEHNR, CDR2 FQNEAQ (reference sequence). Trimming at V came to 4 bases and at J to 2 bases, leaving 5 bases not matched to a gene. The CDR3 nucleotides read TGTGCCAGCAGCTCTCCGGGACTAGCGGACACAGATACGCAGTATTTT. This gives the protein CASSSPGLADTDTQYF.

The CDR3 DNA follows: TGTGCCAGCAGCGTAGCGGGAATGGCTGGGGCCAACGTCCTGACTTTC. Protein: CASSVAGMAGANVLTF. This chain links TRBV9 with TRBJ2-6; tentative D call: TRBD2 (5 bases). V was cut by 0 bases and J by 2 bases, with 9 bases left in between. Germline CDR1 reads SGDLS; CDR2 reads YYNGEE. The CDR3 is made up of 16 amino acids.

The gene calls are TRBV7-3 and TRBJ2-1; 12 nucleotides match TRBD2. With V trimmed by 2 bases and J by 6 bases, 5 bases remained unmatched. CDR1 and CDR2 (germline): SGHTA, FQGTGA. This CDR3 has 16 residues. The CDR3 spells CASSLLTSGRSNEQFF. The CDR3 DNA reads as TGTGCCAGCAGCTTACTGACTAGCGGGAGATCCAATGAGCAGTTCTTC.

The chain uses TRBV5-1 and TRBJ2-6, with D uncertain. Trimming removed 0 bases at V and 0 bases at J, with 4 bases between. Germline V lookup: CDR1 SGHRS, CDR2 YFSETQ. CDR3 length: 15 amino acids. CDR3 loop: CASSLGGSGANVLTF. CDR3 DNA: TGCGCCAGCAGCTTGGGTGGCTCTGGGGCCAACGTCCTGACTTTC.

The chain links TRBV28 to TRBJ2-7; 7 bases line up with TRBD1. The length of the CDR3 is 13 residues. CDR1 is MDHEN and CDR2 is SYDVKM in the germline V gene. The junction had 5 bases not matched to a gene; V was cut back by 7 bases and J by 2 bases. CDR3 loop: CASTTGQPYEQYF. In DNA, the CDR3 is TGTGCCAGCACGACGGGACAGCCCTACGAGCAGTACTTC.

The V gene is TRBV24-1, the J gene TRBJ2-7, with TRBD1 matching 9 bases. CDR1 and CDR2 (germline): KGHDR, SFDVKD. V was clipped by 3 bases and J by 6 bases; unmatched bases: 11. This CDR3 contains 16 residues. Here the CDR3 DNA reads TGTGCCACCAGTGATCGTACAGGGGGCCCAGTCAGCGAGCAGTACTTC. Protein: CATSDRTGGPVSEQYF.

The V gene is TRBV4-3, the J gene TRBJ2-2, with 8 bases that match TRBD1. V lost 1 base, J lost 6 bases, and 4 bases stayed unmatched. The CDR3 extends over 15 amino acids. CDR1 and CDR2 from the germline V gene are LGHNA and YSLEER. The CDR3 sequence: CASSQGTGLAGELFF. Written as DNA, the CDR3 is TGCGCCAGCAGCCAAGGGACAGGGTTGGCCGGGGAGCTGTTTTTT.

The chain is built from TRBV5-1 and TRBJ2-1, with D possibly being TRBD2 (5 bases). V was clipped by 0 bases and J by 0 bases, with 10 bases between them. Looked up from germline, CDR1 is SGHRS and CDR2 is YFSETQ. The length of the CDR3 is 16 residues. This chain's CDR3 is CASSLEAASSYNEQFF. The CDR3 nucleotides read TGCGCCAGCAGCTTGGAAGCGGCTAGCTCCTACAATGAGCAGTTCTTC.

The chain links TRBV19 to TRBJ2-1; TRBD2 matches 15 bases. V lost 5 bases and J lost 0; bases outside the gene matches: 5. The CDR3 has 18 residues. CDR1 is LNHDA, CDR2 SQIVND, per germline (reference sequence). The CDR3 DNA is TGTGCCAGTAGTGCGGGACTAGCGGGAGGTAGCTCCTACAATGAGCAGTTCTTC. Residues: CASSAGLAGGSSYNEQFF.

This clone was picked up a small number of times. The rearrangement links TRBV27 to TRBJ1-1; D may be TRBD1 (5 bases). Germline V gene data show CDR1 as MNHEY and CDR2 as SMNVEV (reference sequence). The CDR3 consists of 12 residues. V shed 6 bases and J shed 4 bases, with 9 bases lying between them. The CDR3 DNA follows: TGTGCCAGCAGAAGAGGGGTCACTGAAGCTTTCTTT. It yields the protein CASRRGVTEAFF.

V usage is TRBV28 and J usage is TRBJ1-5; 8 nucleotides align to TRBD1. The germline V gene has CDR1 MDHEN and CDR2 SYDVKM. The ends lost 6 bases at V and 2 bases at J; junction bases unmatched: 12. The CDR3 has 17 amino acids. In DNA form, the CDR3 reads TGTGCCAGCAGACCGGGACAGGTCCGAGGTGGCAATCAGCCCCAGCATTTT. Its translation: CASRPGQVRGGNQPQHF. The full variable domain, completed using reference TRBV28 and TRBJ1-5, is DVKVTQSSRYLVKRTGEKVFLECVQDMDHENMFWYRQDPGLGLRLIYFSYDVKMKEKGDIPEGYSVSREKKERFSLILESASTNQTSMYLCASRPGQVRGGNQPQHFGDGTRLSIL.

The V call is TRBV4-2, the J call TRBJ2-7; 7 nucleotides align to TRBD2. This CDR3 comprises 18 residues. V lost 4 bases and J lost 0; bases outside the gene matches: 15. CDR1 and CDR2 (germline): LGHNA, YNFKEQ. The CDR3 loop is CASSLNRQGSGSSYEQYF. CDR3 nucleotides: TGTGCCAGCAGCCTGAATCGGCAAGGTAGCGGGTCCTCCTACGAGCAGTACTTC.

The chain recombines TRBV28 with TRBJ2-1; 9 bases are shared with TRBD1. Germline CDR1 and CDR2: MDHEN and SYDVKM. The CDR3 sequence is 16 residues long. The V gene end was trimmed by 4 bases and the J gene end by 4 bases; junction bases not matched to a gene: 8. This CDR3 is CASSSPGTGSYNEQFF. The CDR3 bases are TGTGCCAGCAGTTCCCCCGGGACAGGGTCATACAATGAGCAGTTCTTC.